The clone carrying this TCR beta chain was seen a few times. Its antigen is not known. One end of the junction does not line up with germline, which may come from a read error. The CDR3 contains 14 residues. Germline V gene lookup returns CDR1 SGHTA and CDR2 FQGTGA. This sample is part of a study of blood T cells in healthy people across ages. Turning to the study itself: Roughly one uniquely barcoded beta molecule per two T cells was captured.

Study findings and constraints: Naive T cell percentage by flow cytometry tracked strongly with beta diversity.

Extractions gave at least 5.5 micrograms of total RNA per sample. Then a second PCR, running roughly 7 to 11 cycles, was carried out with a sample-barcoded 5' primer and a J-beta primer mix. The template-switch adaptor was a 5' adaptor with 12 random nucleotides. It tagged each cDNA molecule. TCRdb ran MiXCR on the 5' RACE reads and lists one entry per CDR3 protein. The table includes 600,000 or so distinct CDR3 sequences, around half detected once. The TCR sequence derives from a man of 80 years or more in good health. This chain uses TRBV7-3 with TRBJ1-4; TRBD1 is a possible D gene (5 bases). The sample consisted of blood. The CDR3: CASSRDRTHEKLFF. The DNA of the CDR3 is TGTGCCAGCAGCCGCGACAGAACTCATGAAAAACTGTTTTTT. The variable domain in full, completed from reference TRBV7-3 and TRBJ1-4, reads GAGVSQTPSNKVTEKGKYVELRCDPISGHTALYWYRQSLGQGPEFLIYFQGTGAADDSGLPNDRFFAVRPEGSVSTLKIQRTERGDSAVYLCASSRDRTHEKLFFGSGTQLSVL.